In its sample, the clone carrying this T cell receptor (beta chain) was seen a few times. Antigen specificity is unknown. TCR alpha and TCR beta cDNA libraries carrying sample barcodes and UMIs came from 5'RACE with constant-segment primers. TCRdb used MiXCR to reprocess the 5' RACE reads, holding one entry per CDR3 protein. The sample consists of roughly 400,000 distinct CDR3 sequences, approximately 25% of them appearing once. These data come from a study of T-cell memory formation after mild COVID-19. Across the whole study: Clusters of TCRs were largely donor specific.

Findings and limits, study-wide: CD4+ contracting clones were mainly CM and EM; CD8+ ones, EMRA.

This TCR derives from an adult woman who had mild COVID-19 (a few samples of this study predate the infection). Cell type and time point are not known. Source material: PBMCs or a T cell subset sorted from them (not recorded which).

For the CDR3, the DNA is TGCGCCAGCAGCCAACCCCAGGGTGAAAGTGGCTACACCTTC. It yields the protein CASSQPQGESGYTF. The chain carries TRBV4-3 and TRBJ1-2, with D possibly TRBD1 on 5 matching bases. V lost 2 bases to trimming and J lost 7 bases, with 14 bases between them. The germline gives CDR1 LGHNA, CDR2 YSLEER. The CDR3 runs 14 residues.